This TCR beta chain was sequenced during a study of shared clonotypes between healthy human individuals. Findings of the study overall: Represented genetic and exposure-history diversity was restricted by having few donors.

The protocol was immunoSEQ multiplex PCR, while the TCRdb copy is restricted to in-frame clones and leaves out a portion. The sample comprises approximately 2.4 million clones, approximately 96% of which are singletons, and more than 0.1% rests with the top ten. About this clone: Its cognate antigen is unknown.

Germline trimming cut 0 bases from V and 0 bases from J; bases unmatched to any gene: 5. The CDR3 runs 17 residues. Sequenced material: naive CD4+ T cells sorted from blood. The subset here: CD45RA+ positively selected. The V gene is TRBV6-7, the J gene TRBJ2-3, with 8 bases fitting TRBD2. TRBV6-7 is placed among ORFs of uncertain function. This clonotype was sampled from a man aged 18 to 29 in good health. The CDR3 DNA sequence: TGTGCCAGCAGTTACTCCGGGGCGGGGGGAAGCACAGATACGCAGTATTTT. It specifies CASSYSGAGGSTDTQYF.